The clone carrying this T cell receptor (beta chain) was seen a handful of times. TCRdb called the PCR reads again in MiXCR, with one record for every CDR3 protein. The sample includes more than 70,000 distinct CDR3 sequences, roughly a fifth of them seen just once. This CDR3 contains 18 residues. Per the germline V gene, CDR1 is SGHDT and CDR2 is YYEEEE. The V gene end was trimmed by 0 bases and the J gene end by 4 bases; junction bases not matched to a gene: 13. The source of the sample is a study of molecular identifiers for immune sequencing clone quantification. Sequencing was performed on naive CD8+ T cells from blood, with Jurkat cell RNA spiked in. Subset: FACS-sorted CD8+CD4-CCR7+CD45RA+ naive T cells. The receptor's source is a human donor in good health. Some libraries in this study had Jurkat cell RNA spiked in. V gene TRBV5-6 combines with J gene TRBJ1-2, with 9 bases identical to TRBD1. This CDR3 is CASSLEVGTGGAGYGYTF. The CDR3 nucleotides read TGTGCCAGCAGCTTGGAAGTTGGCACAGGGGGCGCGGGCTATGGCTACACCTTC. The full variable domain, rest sourced from reference TRBV5-6 and TRBJ1-2, is DAGVTQSPTHLIKTRGQQVTLRCSPKSGHDTVSWYQQALGQGPQFIFQYYEEEERQRGNFPDRFSGHQFPNYSSELNVNALLLGDSALYLCASSLEVGTGGAGYGYTFGSGTRLTVV.